The T cell receptor (beta chain) under discussion was sequenced for a study of blood T cell repertoires in COVID-19 (dated by TCRdb to the early 2020s). For the study in its entirety: The collaborator samples originated in the United States, Italy and Spain and spanned the acute and convalescent phases of COVID-19. The sample metadata nearly always contained a de-identified subject ID, COVID-19 status, age in years and sex. The material from the prospective study consisted of cDNA or gDNA derived from T cells, B-cell-depleted T cells, or PBMCs. The dataset comprised deeply sampled blood TCRbeta repertoires from subjects exposed to, actively infected with, or recovered from COVID-19. HLA class I and class II types, where available, came from metadata supplied by the sample provider rather than from assay-based typing. Samples came from the ongoing ImmuneRACE study (first 160 participants) plus 1,254 subjects from 6 global collaborators. A freely available public database, intended as a resource for researchers studying the immune response to SARS-CoV-2, is where the repertoires were released. The research as a whole found: Clinical and demographic metadata were provided uncurated, with the amount varying by source and participant.

TCRbeta CDR3 regions were amplified from genomic DNA by means of the immunoSEQ Assay, a bias-controlled multiplex PCR. The published analysis was carried out like this. Within the assay, amplification of reference gene primers was used to estimate how many nucleated cells each sample contained. To quantify the absolute abundance of each unique TCRbeta CDR3 rearrangement, sequence reads were collapsed and filtered. For each sample, productive Simpson clonality was calculated as the square root of Simpson's diversity index across productive rearrangements. The table was pulled from immuneACCESS by TCRdb, which kept in-frame rearrangements only. Such tables lose some clones; where checked, under half of the loss comes from unresolved V genes, and the rest has no known cause. V, J and clone size are taken as reported in that table, and D and trimming were inferred from the DNA itself. This sample gives 350,000 to 450,000 clones in total; around 83% of them show up just once. Around 5.1% of the sample lies in the top ten.

Concerning this clone: Which antigen it targets is not known. Per-nucleotide qualities are absent, and no much larger clonotype sits a single base away.

CDR3 length: 13 amino acids, cysteine to phenylalanine. Only CDR3 DNA is held: 39 bases, read in frame from base 1. CDR1 SNHLY and CDR2 FYNNEI were looked up in the germline V gene. The V and J ends are trimmed by 3 bases and 4 bases, leaving 9 bases between them. Participants in the prospective study were enrolled through a virtual design, were aged roughly 18 to 100 years, and lived in approximately 24 United States geographic areas. In the prospective study, participants were assigned to cohorts based on the clinical history participants reported in a screening survey and a study questionnaire. Recovered participants in ImmuneRACE Cohort 3 were defined by two consecutive negative NP/OP PCR tests, clearance by a healthcare professional, or resolution of symptoms. Each participant in the prospective study had whole blood, serum and a nasopharyngeal or oropharyngeal swab collected by mobile phlebotomists. Additional blood draws and questionnaires over an approximately two-month period could optionally be provided by prospective study participants. Blood samples from the prospective study were shipped frozen or at room temperature prior to DNA extraction.

This receptor chain uses TRBV2 and TRBJ1-2, with the D gene call left open. The sequencing input was PBMCs or T cells enriched from blood (not recorded which). The receptor was isolated from a woman between 50 and 59 years old who had recovered from COVID-19. The CDR3 region has the sequence CASSDGPIYGYTF. The DNA sequence is given as TGTGCCAGCAGTGATGGGCCGATCTATGGCTACACCTTC. The full variable domain, completed from the reference TRBV2 and TRBJ1-2 proteins outside the CDR3, reads EPEVTQTPSHQVTQMGQEVILRCVPISNHLYFYWYRQILGQKVEFLVSFYNNEISEKSEIFDDQFSVERPDGSNFTLKIRSTKLEDSAMYFCASSDGPIYGYTFGSGTRLTVV.